Following are 18 T cell receptor beta chains from one sample sequenced in a study of early T cells in non-severe SARS-CoV-2 infection. TCRdb ran MiXCR on the 5' RACE reads and lists one entry per CDR3 protein. The repertoire holds roughly 75,000 distinct CDR3 sequences, with about 16% as singletons. The source material was whole blood. The source of these receptors is an adult who was a healthcare worker with PCR-confirmed SARS-CoV-2 infection or an uninfected control (not recorded which).

There are a few counts of this clonotype. The rearrangement joins TRBV20-1 to TRBJ2-5; 7 nucleotides agree with TRBD2. V dropped 2 bases and J dropped 4; count of bases not matched to a gene: 7. This CDR3 spans 14 amino acids. Germline CDR1 is DFQATT and CDR2 is SNEGSKA (reference sequence). The CDR3 spells CSARYGGNRETQYF. The DNA of the CDR3 is TGCAGTGCTAGATACGGGGGGAATAGAGAGACCCAGTACTTC.

About this clonotype: Mismatch with germline at one junction end may stem from a read error. This chain uses TRBV5-5 with TRBJ2-2, with 13 bases that match TRBD2. This CDR3 region has 21 residues. The germline V gene encodes CDR1 SGHKS and CDR2 YYEKEE (reference sequence). The CDR3: CASSAEGSGLAGDPNTEELFF. As DNA, the CDR3 is TGTGCCAGCAGCGCCGAGGGTTCAGGACTAGCGGGGGACCCGAACACCGAGGAGCTGTTTTTT.

The rearrangement links TRBV12-3 or TRBV12-4 to TRBJ1-3; D call uncertain. The V gene lost 4 bases and the J gene lost 0 bases, with 4 bases spanning the gap. There are 13 residues in the CDR3. This CDR3 reads CASSWGSGNTIYF. The CDR3 DNA follows: TGTGCCAGCAGTTGGGGCTCTGGAAACACCATATATTTT.

This clonotype has more than one count but fewer than ten. The V call is TRBV7-2, the J call TRBJ1-5; 9 bases are shared with TRBD1. V gave up 5 bases and J gave up 2 bases; unmatched junction bases: 7. Germline V gene data show CDR1 as SGHTA and CDR2 as FQGNSA. This CDR3 has 16 amino acids. CDR3 in amino acids: CASSRPRQGGNQPQHF. In DNA form, the CDR3 reads TGTGCCAGCAGCCGCCCCCGACAGGGGGGCAATCAGCCCCAGCATTTT. The variable domain in full, completed from reference TRBV7-2 and TRBJ1-5, reads GAGVSQSPSNKVTEKGKDVELRCDPISGHTALYWYRQSLGQGLEFLIYFQGNSAPDKSGLPSDRFSAERTGGSVSTLTIQRTQQEDSAVYLCASSRPRQGGNQPQHFGDGTRLSIL.

Only a few counts were recorded for this clonotype. The chain links TRBV11-2 to TRBJ2-7; D is undetermined. Trimming took off 4 bases at V and 3 bases at J, with 16 bases between the two ends. The germline V gene encodes CDR1 SGHAT and CDR2 FQNNGV. The CDR3 is 15 residues long. The CDR3 DNA reads as TGTGCCAGCAGCTCAAATCGTGGGAAGAACTACGAGCAGTACTTC. Amino acids: CASSSNRGKNYEQYF.

This clonotype has just a few counts. The gene calls are TRBV28 and TRBJ1-5, with 7 bases identical to TRBD1. Germline assignment: CDR1 MDHEN and CDR2 SYDVKM. The CDR3 runs 16 residues. Trimming at V came to 4 bases and at J to 2 bases, leaving 8 bases not matched to a gene. CDR3 sequence reads: CASSSRQGVGNQPQHF. The CDR3, as DNA: TGTGCCAGCAGTTCCCGGCAGGGGGTGGGCAATCAGCCCCAGCATTTT.

This clonotype has just a few counts. This chain links TRBV29-1 with TRBJ1-2, with 7 bases matching TRBD1. The CDR3 sequence is 12 residues long. In germline, CDR1 is SQVTM, CDR2 ANQGSEA. The ends lost 4 bases at V and 8 bases at J; junction bases unmatched: 7. This CDR3 reads CSVAQGSEGYTF. CDR3 DNA sequence: TGCAGCGTTGCACAGGGGTCAGAAGGCTACACCTTC.

The genes are TRBV2 and TRBJ2-7; 7 bases are a match to TRBD1. This CDR3 has 14 residues. V lost 6 bases and J lost 5; bases outside the gene matches: 10. Germline V gene data show CDR1 as SNHLY and CDR2 as FYNNEI. Here the CDR3 DNA reads TGTGCCAGCAGATTCGGGACAGTGCTCGACGAGCAGTACTTC. It is translated as CASRFGTVLDEQYF.

CDR3 region: CASSVTGDLLGYTF. CDR3 nucleotides: TGCGCCAGCAGTGTTACAGGGGACCTCCTAGGCTACACCTTC. J is TRBJ1-2 and V is TRBV10-2; 7 bases are shared with TRBD1. In germline, CDR1 is WSHSY, CDR2 SAAADI. CDR3 length: 14 residues. The junction had 10 bases not matched to a gene; V was cut back by 4 bases and J by 8 bases.

The table lists this clonotype with a few counts. CDR3 bases: TGCAGTGCTAGAGGGCCTCCGGGACTAGGGTTAGGTAGCTCCTACAATGAGCAGTTCTTC. It yields the protein CSARGPPGLGLGSSYNEQFF. The chain combines TRBV20-1 with TRBJ2-1, with 8 bases fitting TRBD2. Per germline, CDR1 DFQATT and CDR2 SNEGSKA (reference sequence). This CDR3 region has 20 residues. Trimming took 1 base from V and 0 from J; bases not matched to a gene: 17.

The table lists this clonotype with many counts. The chain uses TRBV11-2 and TRBJ1-1; possible D gene TRBD1, 5 bases. Germline V gene lookup returns CDR1 SGHAT and CDR2 FQNNGV. V gave up 5 bases and J gave up 4 bases, with 11 bases separating them. This CDR3 comprises 13 residues. The CDR3 loop reads CASSMGRGTEAFF. DNA of the CDR3: TGTGCCAGCAGCATGGGGAGGGGCACTGAAGCTTTCTTT.

This clonotype was picked up a small number of times. The gene calls are TRBV7-3 and TRBJ2-1; D may be TRBD1 (5 bases). V shed 5 bases and J shed 1 base, with 18 bases lying between them. This CDR3 contains 17 residues. Looked up from germline, CDR1 is SGHTA and CDR2 is FQGTGA. CDR3 residues: CASSPSPQGQSYNEQFF. CDR3 nucleotides: TGTGCCAGCAGCCCCTCCCCCCAGGGTCAGTCCTACAATGAGCAGTTCTTC. The whole variable domain, remainder taken from reference TRBV7-3 and TRBJ2-1, is GAGVSQTPSNKVTEKGKYVELRCDPISGHTALYWYRQSLGQGPEFLIYFQGTGAADDSGLPNDRFFAVRPEGSVSTLKIQRTERGDSAVYLCASSPSPQGQSYNEQFFGPGTRLTVL.

This clonotype has more than one count but fewer than ten. This chain joins TRBV18 and TRBJ2-5, with 13 bases aligning to TRBD2. The germline gives CDR1 KGHSH, CDR2 LQKENI. The CDR3 extends over 18 amino acids. Germline trimming cut 3 bases from V and 4 bases from J; bases unmatched to any gene: 11. The CDR3 DNA reads as TGTGCCAGCTCACCTTTCGGACTAGCGGGGGCCGCAGGAGAGACCCAGTACTTC. Its protein product is CASSPFGLAGAAGETQYF.

This sequence joins TRBV9 and TRBJ2-2; D remains unclear. The length of the CDR3 is 16 residues. Per germline, CDR1 SGDLS and CDR2 YYNGEE. Trimming removed 0 bases from V and 0 bases from J, with 9 bases in between. The CDR3 DNA reads as TGTGCCAGCAGCGTAGGGACGCCTGCGAACACCGGGGAGCTGTTTTTT. As protein: CASSVGTPANTGELFF.

This chain joins TRBV20-1 and TRBJ2-3; D call uncertain. CDR3 length: 12 amino acids. Germline V gives CDR1 DFQATT, CDR2 SNEGSKA (reference sequence). Trimming took 6 bases from V and 5 from J, leaving 12 bases between them. The CDR3 region has the DNA TGCAGTGCCACCGGGTCCCGAGATACGCAGTATTTT. Residues: CSATGSRDTQYF.

The V call is TRBV20-1, the J call TRBJ2-1, with no clear D. Trimming pared 5 bases from V and 8 bases from J, leaving 16 bases between. There are 13 residues in the CDR3. The germline CDR1 and CDR2 sequences are DFQATT and SNEGSKA (reference sequence). This chain's CDR3 is CSAERPDGDEQFF. CDR3 nucleotides: TGCAGTGCTGAGAGACCTGACGGTGATGAGCAGTTCTTC.

The gene calls are TRBV29-1 and TRBJ2-1, with no clear D. CDR1 is SQVTM and CDR2 is ANQGSEA in the germline V gene. Trimming removed 5 bases at V and 7 bases at J, with 12 bases between. This CDR3 is 12 amino acids long. Here the CDR3 reads CSVSPSGNEQFF. The CDR3 DNA sequence: TGCAGCGTTTCCCCCTCTGGGAATGAGCAGTTCTTC.

In its sample, this clonotype was seen many times. V and J are TRBV7-6 and TRBJ1-1; TRBD1 matches 7 bases. The V gene's germline CDR1 is SGHVS and CDR2 FNYEAQ. V was pared by 2 bases and J by 2 bases, with 2 bases of the junction left unmatched. There are 14 residues in the CDR3. The CDR3 DNA sequence: TGTGCCAGCAGCTTAACAGGGGTAAACACTGAAGCTTTCTTT. Its translation: CASSLTGVNTEAFF.